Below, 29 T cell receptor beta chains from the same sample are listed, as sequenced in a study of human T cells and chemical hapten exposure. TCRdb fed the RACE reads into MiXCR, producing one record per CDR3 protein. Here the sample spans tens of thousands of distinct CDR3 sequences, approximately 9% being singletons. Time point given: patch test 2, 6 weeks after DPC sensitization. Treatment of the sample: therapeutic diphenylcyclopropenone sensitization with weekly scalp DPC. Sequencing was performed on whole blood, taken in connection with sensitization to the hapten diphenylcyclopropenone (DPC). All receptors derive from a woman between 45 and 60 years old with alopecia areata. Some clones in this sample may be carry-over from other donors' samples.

The CDR3 DNA sequence: TGTGCCAGTAGTATAGCACAATTTAGCAATCAGCCCCAGCATTTT. Amino acid sequence: CASSIAQFSNQPQHF. The chain combines TRBV19 with TRBJ1-5, with D hard to call. In germline, CDR1 is LNHDA, CDR2 SQIVND (reference sequence). The CDR3 length is 15 residues. Trimming pared 1 base from V and 0 bases from J, leaving 7 bases between.

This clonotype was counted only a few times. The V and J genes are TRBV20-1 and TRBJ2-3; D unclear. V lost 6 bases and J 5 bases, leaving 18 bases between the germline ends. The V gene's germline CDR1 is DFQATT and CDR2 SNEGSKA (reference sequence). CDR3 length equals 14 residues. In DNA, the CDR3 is TGCAGTGCCCCAGCGAGCGAACCCGGAGATACGCAGTATTTT. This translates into CSAPASEPGDTQYF.

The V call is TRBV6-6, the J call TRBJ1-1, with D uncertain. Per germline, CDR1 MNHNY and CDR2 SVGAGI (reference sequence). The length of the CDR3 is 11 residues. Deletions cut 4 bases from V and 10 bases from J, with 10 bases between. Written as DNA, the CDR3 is TGTGCCAGCAGTTCCCTTATAGTAGCTTTCTTT. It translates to CASSSLIVAFF.

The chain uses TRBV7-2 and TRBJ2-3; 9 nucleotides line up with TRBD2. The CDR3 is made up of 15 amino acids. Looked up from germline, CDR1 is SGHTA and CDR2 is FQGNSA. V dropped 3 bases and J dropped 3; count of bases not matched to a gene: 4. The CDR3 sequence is CASSFLSGGTDTQYF. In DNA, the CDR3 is TGTGCCAGCAGCTTCCTTAGCGGGGGAACAGATACGCAGTATTTT.

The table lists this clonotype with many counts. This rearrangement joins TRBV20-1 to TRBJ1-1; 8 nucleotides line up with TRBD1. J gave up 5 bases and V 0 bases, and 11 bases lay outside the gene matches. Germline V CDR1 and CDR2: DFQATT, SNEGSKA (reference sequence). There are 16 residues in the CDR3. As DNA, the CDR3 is TGCAGTGCTAGAGATCCCCATCCGACAGGGGCGACTGAAGCTTTCTTT. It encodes CSARDPHPTGATEAFF.

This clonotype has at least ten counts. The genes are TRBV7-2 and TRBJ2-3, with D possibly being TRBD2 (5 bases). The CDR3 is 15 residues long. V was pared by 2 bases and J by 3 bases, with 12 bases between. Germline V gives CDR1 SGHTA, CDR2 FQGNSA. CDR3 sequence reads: CASSLQVAITDTQYF. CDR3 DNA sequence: TGTGCCAGCAGCTTACAGGTAGCGATAACAGATACGCAGTATTTT. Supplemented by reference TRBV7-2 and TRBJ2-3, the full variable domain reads GAGVSQSPSNKVTEKGKDVELRCDPISGHTALYWYRQSLGQGLEFLIYFQGNSAPDKSGLPSDRFSAERTGGSVSTLTIQRTQQEDSAVYLCASSLQVAITDTQYFGPGTRLTVL.

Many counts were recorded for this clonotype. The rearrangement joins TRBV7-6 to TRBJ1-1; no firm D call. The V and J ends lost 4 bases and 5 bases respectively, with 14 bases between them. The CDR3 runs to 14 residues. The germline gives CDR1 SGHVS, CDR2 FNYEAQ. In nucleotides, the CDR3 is TGTGCCAGCAGCTCAATGTCAACCGGAACTGAAGCTTTCTTT. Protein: CASSSMSTGTEAFF.

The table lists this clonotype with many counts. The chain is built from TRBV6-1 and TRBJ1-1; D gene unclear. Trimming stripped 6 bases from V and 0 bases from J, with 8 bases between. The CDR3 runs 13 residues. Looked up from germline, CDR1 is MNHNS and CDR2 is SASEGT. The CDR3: CASRRVLNTEAFF. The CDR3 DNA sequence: TGTGCCAGCAGGCGAGTGCTGAACACTGAAGCTTTCTTT.

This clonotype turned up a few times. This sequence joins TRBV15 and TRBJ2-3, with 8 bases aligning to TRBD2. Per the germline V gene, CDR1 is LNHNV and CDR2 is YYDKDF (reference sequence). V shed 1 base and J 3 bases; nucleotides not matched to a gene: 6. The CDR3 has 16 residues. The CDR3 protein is CATSRGTSSTTDTQYF. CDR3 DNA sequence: TGTGCCACCAGCAGAGGGACTAGCTCAACGACAGATACGCAGTATTTT.

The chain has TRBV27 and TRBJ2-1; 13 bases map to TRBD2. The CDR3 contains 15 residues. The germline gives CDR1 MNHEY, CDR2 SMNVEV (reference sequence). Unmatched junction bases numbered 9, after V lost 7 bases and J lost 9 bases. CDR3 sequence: CASTHGLAGVSEQFF. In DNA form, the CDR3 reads TGTGCCAGCACCCATGGACTAGCGGGAGTGTCTGAGCAGTTCTTC.

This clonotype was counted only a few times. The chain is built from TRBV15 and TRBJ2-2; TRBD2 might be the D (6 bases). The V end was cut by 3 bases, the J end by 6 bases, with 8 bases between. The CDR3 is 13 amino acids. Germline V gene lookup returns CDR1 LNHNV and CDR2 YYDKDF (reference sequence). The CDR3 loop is CATSSGGAGELFF. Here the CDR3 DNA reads TGTGCCACCAGCAGTGGAGGGGCCGGGGAGCTGTTTTTT.

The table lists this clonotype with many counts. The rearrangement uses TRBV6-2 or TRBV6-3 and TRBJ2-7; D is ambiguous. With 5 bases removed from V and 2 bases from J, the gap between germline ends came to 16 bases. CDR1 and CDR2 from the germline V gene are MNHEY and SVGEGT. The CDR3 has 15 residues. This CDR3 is CASSTRARITYEQYF. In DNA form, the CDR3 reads TGTGCCAGCAGTACACGCGCCCGGATCACCTACGAGCAGTACTTC.

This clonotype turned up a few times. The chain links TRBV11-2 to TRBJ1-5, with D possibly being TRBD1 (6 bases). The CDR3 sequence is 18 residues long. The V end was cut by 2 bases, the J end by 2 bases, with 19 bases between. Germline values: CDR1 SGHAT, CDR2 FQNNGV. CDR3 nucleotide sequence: TGTGCCAGCAGCTTATTTGGCCGGGACATTACGGGCAATCAGCCCCAGCATTTT. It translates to CASSLFGRDITGNQPQHF. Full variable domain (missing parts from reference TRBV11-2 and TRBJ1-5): EAGVAQSPRYKIIEKRQSVAFWCNPISGHATLYWYQQILGQGPKLLIQFQNNGVVDDSQLPKDRFSAERLKGVDSTLKIQPAKLEDSAVYLCASSLFGRDITGNQPQHFGDGTRLSIL.

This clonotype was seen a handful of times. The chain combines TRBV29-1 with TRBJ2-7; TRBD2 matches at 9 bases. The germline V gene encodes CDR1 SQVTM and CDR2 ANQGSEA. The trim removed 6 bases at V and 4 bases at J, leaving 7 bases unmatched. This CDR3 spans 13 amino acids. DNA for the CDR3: TGCAGCGTCCGCGGACTAGCGAGTTACGAGCAGTACTTC. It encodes CSVRGLASYEQYF.

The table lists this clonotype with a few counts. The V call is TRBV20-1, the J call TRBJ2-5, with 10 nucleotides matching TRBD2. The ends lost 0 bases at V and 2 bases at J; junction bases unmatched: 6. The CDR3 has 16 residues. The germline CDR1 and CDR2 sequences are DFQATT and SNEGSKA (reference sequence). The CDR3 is CSARDPAGGWQETQYF. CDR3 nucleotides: TGCAGTGCTAGAGATCCAGCGGGAGGGTGGCAAGAGACCCAGTACTTC.

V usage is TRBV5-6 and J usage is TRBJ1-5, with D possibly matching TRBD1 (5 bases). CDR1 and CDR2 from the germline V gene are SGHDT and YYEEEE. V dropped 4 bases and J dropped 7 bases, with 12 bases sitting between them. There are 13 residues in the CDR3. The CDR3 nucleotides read TGTGCCAGCAGCCTAGGAGGGGAACAGCCCCAGCATTTT. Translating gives CASSLGGEQPQHF.

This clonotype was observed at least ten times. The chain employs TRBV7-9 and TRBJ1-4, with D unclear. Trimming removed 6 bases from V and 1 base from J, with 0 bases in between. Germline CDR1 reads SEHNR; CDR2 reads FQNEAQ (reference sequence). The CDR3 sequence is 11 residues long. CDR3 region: CASRTNEKLFF. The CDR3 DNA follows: TGTGCCAGCAGAACTAATGAAAAACTGTTTTTT.

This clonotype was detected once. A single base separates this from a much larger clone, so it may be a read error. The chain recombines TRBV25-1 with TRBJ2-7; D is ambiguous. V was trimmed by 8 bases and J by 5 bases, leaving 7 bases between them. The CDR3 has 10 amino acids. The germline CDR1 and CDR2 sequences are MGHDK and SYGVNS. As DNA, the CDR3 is TGTGCCAGCCGCCGCCACGAGCAGTACTTC. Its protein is CASRRHEQYF.

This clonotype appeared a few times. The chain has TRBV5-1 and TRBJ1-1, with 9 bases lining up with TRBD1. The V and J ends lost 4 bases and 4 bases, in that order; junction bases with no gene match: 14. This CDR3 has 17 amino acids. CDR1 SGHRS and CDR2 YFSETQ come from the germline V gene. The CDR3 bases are TGCGCCAGCAGCAGGGCCGGGACAGGGACGTATCCCACTGAAGCTTTCTTT. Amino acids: CASSRAGTGTYPTEAFF. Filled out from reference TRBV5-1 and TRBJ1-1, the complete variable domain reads KAGVTQTPRYLIKTRGQQVTLSCSPISGHRSVSWYQQTPGQGLQFLFEYFSETQRNKGNFPGRFSGRQFSNSRSEMNVSTLELGDSALYLCASSRAGTGTYPTEAFFGQGTRLTVV.

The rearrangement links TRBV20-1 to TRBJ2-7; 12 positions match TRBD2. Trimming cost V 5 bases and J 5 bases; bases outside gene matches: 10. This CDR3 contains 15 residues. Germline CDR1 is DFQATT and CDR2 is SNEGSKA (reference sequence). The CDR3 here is CSARSLTSGGNEQYF. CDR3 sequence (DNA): TGCAGTGCTCGATCGCTGACTAGCGGGGGCAACGAGCAGTACTTC.

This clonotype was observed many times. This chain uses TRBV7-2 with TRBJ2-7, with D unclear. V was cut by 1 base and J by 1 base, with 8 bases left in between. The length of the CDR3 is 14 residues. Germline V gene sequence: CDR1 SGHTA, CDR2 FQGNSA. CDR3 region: CASSLGRGSYEQYF. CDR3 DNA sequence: TGTGCCAGCAGCTTAGGTCGCGGTTCCTACGAGCAGTACTTC.

This CDR3 is CSVVGLAGNYEQYF. DNA for the CDR3: TGCAGCGTCGTCGGACTAGCGGGAAACTACGAGCAGTACTTC. This chain joins TRBV29-1 and TRBJ2-7, with TRBD2 identical over 12 bases. CDR3 length equals 14 residues. The germline V gene has CDR1 SQVTM and CDR2 ANQGSEA. Unmatched junction bases numbered 6, after V lost 6 bases and J lost 3 bases.

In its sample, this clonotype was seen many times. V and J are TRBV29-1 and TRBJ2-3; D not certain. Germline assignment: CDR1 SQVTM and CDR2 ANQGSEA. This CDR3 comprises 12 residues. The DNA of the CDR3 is TGCACCATTCGGTATCAGACAGATACGCAGTATTTT. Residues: CTIRYQTDTQYF.

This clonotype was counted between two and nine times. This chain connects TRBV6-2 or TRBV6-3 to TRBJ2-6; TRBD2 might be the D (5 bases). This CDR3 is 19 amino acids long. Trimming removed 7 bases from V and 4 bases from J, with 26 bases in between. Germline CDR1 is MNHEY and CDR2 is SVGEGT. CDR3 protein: CASTLIGSEPRVGANVLTF. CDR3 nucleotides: TGTGCCAGCACTCTCATAGGGAGCGAGCCAAGGGTAGGGGCCAACGTCCTGACTTTC.

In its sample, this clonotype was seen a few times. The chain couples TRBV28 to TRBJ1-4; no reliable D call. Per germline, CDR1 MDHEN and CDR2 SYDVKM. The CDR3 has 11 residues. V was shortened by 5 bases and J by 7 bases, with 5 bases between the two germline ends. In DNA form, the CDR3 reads TGTGCCAGCAGTGACTTTGAAAAACTGTTTTTT. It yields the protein CASSDFEKLFF.

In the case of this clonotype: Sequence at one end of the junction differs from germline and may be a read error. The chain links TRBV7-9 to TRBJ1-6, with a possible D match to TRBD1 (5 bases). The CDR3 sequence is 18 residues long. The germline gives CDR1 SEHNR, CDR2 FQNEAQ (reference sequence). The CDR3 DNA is TGTGCCAGCAGCCGGGGACTCTCGCCCCTTATCCATAATTCACCCCCCCACTTT. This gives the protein CASSRGLSPLIHNSPPHF.

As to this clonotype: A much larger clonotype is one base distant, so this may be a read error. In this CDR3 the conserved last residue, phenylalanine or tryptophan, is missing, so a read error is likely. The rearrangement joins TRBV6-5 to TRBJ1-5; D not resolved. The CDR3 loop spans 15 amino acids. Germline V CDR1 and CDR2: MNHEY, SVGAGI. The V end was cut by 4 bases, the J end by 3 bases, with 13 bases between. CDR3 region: CASSFSYQNNQPQHS. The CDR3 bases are TGTGCCAGCAGTTTTTCCTATCAGAACAATCAGCCCCAGCATTCT.

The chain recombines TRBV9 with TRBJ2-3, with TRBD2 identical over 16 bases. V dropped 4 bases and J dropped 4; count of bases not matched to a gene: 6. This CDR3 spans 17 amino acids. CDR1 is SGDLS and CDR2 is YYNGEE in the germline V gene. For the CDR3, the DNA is TGTGCCAGCAGCCCGGGACTAGCGGGAGGGCCCGCAGATACGCAGTATTTT. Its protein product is CASSPGLAGGPADTQYF.

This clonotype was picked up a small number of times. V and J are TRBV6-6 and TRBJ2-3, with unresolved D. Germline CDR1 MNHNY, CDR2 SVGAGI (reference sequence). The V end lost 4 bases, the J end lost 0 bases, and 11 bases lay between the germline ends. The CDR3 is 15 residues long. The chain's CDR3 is CASSLKQTSTDTQYF. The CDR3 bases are TGTGCCAGCAGTTTAAAACAGACTAGCACAGATACGCAGTATTTT.